Detailed here is one T cell receptor beta chain. The sample comes from a study of blood T cell repertoires in COVID-19. In the study overall: The samples span acute and convalescent COVID-19 from the United States, Italy and Spain. In each case, the material was cDNA or gDNA derived from T cells, B-cell-depleted T cells, or PBMCs.

As processed by the authors: Amplification with reference gene primers provided the estimates of nucleated cell counts. Sequenced by immunoSEQ multiplex PCR; TCRdb stores in-frame clones only, minus some. V and J calls and clone size are as listed in that table; D and trimming were resolved from the DNA. The sample gives some 200,000 clones, 80% to 90% of which show up once; roughly 15% is in the top ten. Trimming cost V 5 bases and J 1 base, with 14 bases left between them. The CDR3 is 15 amino acids. CDR1 is SGHTA, CDR2 FQGNSA, per germline. Followed over time, Seattle patients had been enrolled while infection was active.

The chain couples TRBV7-2 to TRBJ1-1; a possible D gene is TRBD1 (5 bases). Sample: peripheral blood. The clonotype was recovered from a woman between 70 and 85 years old with COVID-19, enrolled during active disease. This CDR3 reads CASSRGWGQNTEAFF. CDR3 sequence (DNA): TGTGCCAGCAGCCGGGGGTGGGGCCAGAACACTGAAGCTTTCTTT.